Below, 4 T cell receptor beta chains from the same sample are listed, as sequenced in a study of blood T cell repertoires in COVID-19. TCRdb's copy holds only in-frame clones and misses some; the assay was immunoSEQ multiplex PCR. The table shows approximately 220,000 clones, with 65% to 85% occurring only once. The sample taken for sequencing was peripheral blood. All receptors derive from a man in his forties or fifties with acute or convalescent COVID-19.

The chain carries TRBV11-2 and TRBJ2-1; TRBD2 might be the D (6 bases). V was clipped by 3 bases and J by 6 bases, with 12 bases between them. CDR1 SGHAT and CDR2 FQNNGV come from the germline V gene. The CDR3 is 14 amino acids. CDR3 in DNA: TGTGCCAGCAGCTTGGGGGGAGTAGGCAATGAGCAGTTCTTC. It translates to CASSLGGVGNEQFF.

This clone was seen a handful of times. CDR3 nucleotide sequence: TGTGCCAGCCGTCGGGACAGGGGTACCTACGAGCAGTACTTC. Residues: CASRRDRGTYEQYF. The chain uses TRBV2 and TRBJ2-7; 10 bases map to TRBD1. Germline assignment: CDR1 SNHLY and CDR2 FYNNEI. J gave up 2 bases and V 8 bases, and 6 bases lay outside the gene matches. The CDR3 contains 14 residues.

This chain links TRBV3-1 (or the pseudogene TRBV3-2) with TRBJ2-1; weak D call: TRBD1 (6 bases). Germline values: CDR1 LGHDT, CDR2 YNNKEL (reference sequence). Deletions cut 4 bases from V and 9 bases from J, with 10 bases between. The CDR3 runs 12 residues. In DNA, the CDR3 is TGTGCCAGCAGCCTAAGGGGGAGTGAGCAGTTCTTC. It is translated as CASSLRGSEQFF.

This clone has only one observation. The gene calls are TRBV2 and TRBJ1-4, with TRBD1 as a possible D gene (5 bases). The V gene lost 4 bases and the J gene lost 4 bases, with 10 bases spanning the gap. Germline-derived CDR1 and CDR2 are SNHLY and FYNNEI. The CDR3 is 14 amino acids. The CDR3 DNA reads TGTGCCAGCAGTGCAGGGTTGGATAATGAAAAACTGTTTTTT. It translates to CASSAGLDNEKLFF. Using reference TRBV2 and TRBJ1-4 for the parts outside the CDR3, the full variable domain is EPEVTQTPSHQVTQMGQEVILRCVPISNHLYFYWYRQILGQKVEFLVSFYNNEISEKSEIFDDQFSVERPDGSNFTLKIRSTKLEDSAMYFCASSAGLDNEKLFFGSGTQLSVL.